The clone carrying this T cell receptor beta chain was observed a few times. Germline loops: CDR1 MNHEY, CDR2 SVGAGI. The CDR3 sequence is 15 residues long. With 6 bases removed from V and 6 bases from J, the gap between germline ends came to 20 bases. The record originates from a study of T cell repertoires in ileal Crohn's disease. Per sample, around 500 nanograms of biopsy DNA were TCRB immunosequenced. Profiled with immunoSEQ multiplex PCR; TCRdb holds only in-frame clones, not every one. The data contain around 5,300 clones, 82% of them singletons. The chain couples TRBV6-5 to TRBJ1-2; possible D gene TRBD1, 6 bases. Sequenced sample: ileal tissue. The sequence came from an adult with Crohn's disease. The CDR3 DNA reads as TGTGCCAGCAGCTCAGAGTTTAGGACAGCGAATGGCTACACCTTC. This sequence encodes CASSSEFRTANGYTF.